This note documents a single T cell receptor beta chain sequence. Its cognate antigen is unknown. A far larger clone differs by one base, so this is likely a read error. In building TCR beta libraries, iRepertoire HTBI primers were used together with Arm-PCR of CDR3 regions. TCRdb reprocessed the multiplex PCR reads via MiXCR and lists one record per CDR3 protein. The table includes 450,000 to 600,000 distinct CDR3 sequences, roughly 13% detected once. Germline loops: CDR1 SNHLY, CDR2 FYNNEI. The CDR3 sequence is 14 residues long. Time point here: newly diagnosed GD, antithyroid drugs for less than 3 months. Construction of the TCR library relied on RNA isolated from PBMCs. The sample comes from a study of regulatory T cells in long-lasting Graves disease. Study conclusions and caveats: Repertoires from persistent disease leaned toward TRBV28, TRBJ1-2 and TRBJ2-5.

These same records also appear under a second study, on T cells in Graves' hyperthyroidism and ophthalmopathy. That paper adds: For the diagnoses, clinical symptoms, serum thyroxine and TRAb, thyroid ultrasound and orbital computed tomography were used. The model foresaw ophthalmopathy a median 6.5 months prior to onset.

V is TRBV2 and J is TRBJ2-7, with 7 bases fitting TRBD1. The tail of the sequence fits TRBJ2-5 better, so the J call may be wrong. Material: peripheral blood mononuclear cells (PBMCs), obtained at new diagnosis, from a patient treated with antithyroid drugs. This TCR was recovered from a man aged 25-40 years with Graves disease. DNA for the CDR3: TGTGCCAGCCGAAGGGGGCTAGCTCAAGAGACCCAGTACTTC. This translates into CASRRGLAQETQYF.